The subject of this entry is one T cell receptor beta chain. The antigen is not known. This record comes from a study of cytomegalovirus exposure and HLA in healthy donors. 60 Vbeta and 13 Jbeta primers were used in PCR. Assay used: immunoSEQ multiplex PCR; TCRdb lists only in-frame clones, some missing. The repertoire holds roughly 250,000 clones, roughly 80% seen once, with over 0.3% in the top ten. Study outcomes and limitations: The study listed some 160 cytomegalovirus-associated TCR beta chains.

V was shortened by 6 bases and J by 6 bases, with 12 bases between the two germline ends. The germline CDR1 and CDR2 sequences are KGHSH and LQKENI. This CDR3 contains 12 residues. The genes are TRBV18 and TRBJ2-7; D unresolved. This receptor was obtained from a girl aged 2 to 9 in good health and CMV-seronegative. Input material: PBMCs. In DNA, the CDR3 is TGTGCCAGCTCCGCGGTTCACGGCGAGCAGTACTTC. Encoded protein: CASSAVHGEQYF.